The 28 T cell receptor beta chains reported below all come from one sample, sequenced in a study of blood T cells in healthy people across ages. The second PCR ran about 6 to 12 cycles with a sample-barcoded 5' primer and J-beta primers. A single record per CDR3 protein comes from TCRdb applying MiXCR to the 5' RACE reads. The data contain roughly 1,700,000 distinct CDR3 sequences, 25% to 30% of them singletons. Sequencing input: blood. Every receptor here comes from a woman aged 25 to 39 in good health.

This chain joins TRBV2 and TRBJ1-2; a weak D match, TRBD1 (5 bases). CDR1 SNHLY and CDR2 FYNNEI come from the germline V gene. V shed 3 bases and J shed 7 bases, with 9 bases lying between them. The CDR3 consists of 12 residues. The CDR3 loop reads CASSEQTVGYTF. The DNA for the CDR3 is TGTGCCAGCAGTGAGCAGACAGTTGGCTACACCTTC.

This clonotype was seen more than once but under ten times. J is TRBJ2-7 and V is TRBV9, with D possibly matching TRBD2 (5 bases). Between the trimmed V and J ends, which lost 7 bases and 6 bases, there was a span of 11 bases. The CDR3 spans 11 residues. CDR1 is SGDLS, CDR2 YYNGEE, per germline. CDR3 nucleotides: TGTGCCAGCGGGGTTGGACTCGAGCAGTACTTC. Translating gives CASGVGLEQYF.

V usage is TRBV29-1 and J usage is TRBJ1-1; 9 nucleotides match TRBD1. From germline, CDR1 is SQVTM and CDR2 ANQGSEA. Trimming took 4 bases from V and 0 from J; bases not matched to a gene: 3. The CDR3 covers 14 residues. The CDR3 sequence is CSVVYRGLNTEAFF. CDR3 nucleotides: TGCAGCGTTGTCTACAGGGGGCTGAACACTGAAGCTTTCTTT.

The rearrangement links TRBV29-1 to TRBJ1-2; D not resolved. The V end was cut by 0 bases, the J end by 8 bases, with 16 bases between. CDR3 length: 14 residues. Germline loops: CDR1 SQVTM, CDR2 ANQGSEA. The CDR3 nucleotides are TGCAGCGTTGAAGATCCCATGGAAGACGTGGGCTACACCTTC. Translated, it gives CSVEDPMEDVGYTF.

The CDR3 loop reads CASTPSGGRYNEQFF. CDR3 bases: TGTGCCAGCACCCCGTCGGGGGGCCGATACAATGAGCAGTTCTTC. This sequence joins TRBV7-2 and TRBJ2-1, with D possibly matching TRBD2 (7 bases). V gave up 7 bases and J gave up 4 bases, with 17 bases separating them. The V gene's germline CDR1 is SGHTA and CDR2 FQGNSA. The CDR3 length is 15 residues.

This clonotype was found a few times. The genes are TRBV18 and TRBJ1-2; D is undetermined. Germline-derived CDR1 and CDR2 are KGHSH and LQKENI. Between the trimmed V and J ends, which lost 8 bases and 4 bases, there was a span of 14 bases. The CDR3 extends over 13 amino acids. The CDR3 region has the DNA TGTGCCAGCGCCTTCCTCCCCTCCTATGGCTACACCTTC. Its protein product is CASAFLPSYGYTF.

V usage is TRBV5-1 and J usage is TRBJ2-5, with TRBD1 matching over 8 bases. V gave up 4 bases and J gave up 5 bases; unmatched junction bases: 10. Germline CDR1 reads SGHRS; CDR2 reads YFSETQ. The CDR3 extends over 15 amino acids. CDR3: CASSRSGGREETQYF. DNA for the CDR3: TGCGCCAGCAGCCGGTCAGGGGGCCGGGAGGAGACCCAGTACTTC.

The CDR3: CASRSQGADYGYTF. The CDR3 nucleotides read TGCGCCAGCAGGTCACAGGGGGCTGACTATGGCTACACCTTC. V gene TRBV5-1 combines with J gene TRBJ1-2; 9 nucleotides agree with TRBD1. Losses at the gene ends were 5 bases for V and 3 bases for J; bases not matched to a gene: 5. Germline CDR1 and CDR2: SGHRS and YFSETQ. The CDR3 is 14 residues long.

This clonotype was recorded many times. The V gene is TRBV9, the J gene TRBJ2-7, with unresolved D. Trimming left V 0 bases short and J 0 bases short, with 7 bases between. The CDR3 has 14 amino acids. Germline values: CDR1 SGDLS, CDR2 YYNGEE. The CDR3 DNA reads TGTGCCAGCAGCGTAGCTGAGGCCTCCTACGAGCAGTACTTC. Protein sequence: CASSVAEASYEQYF.

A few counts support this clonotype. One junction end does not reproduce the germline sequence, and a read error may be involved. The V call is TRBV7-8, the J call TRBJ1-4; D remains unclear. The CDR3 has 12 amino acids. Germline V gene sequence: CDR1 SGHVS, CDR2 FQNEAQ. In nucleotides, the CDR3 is TGTACCAGCCGGGCGGGAAACGAAAAACTGTTTTTT. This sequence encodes CTSRAGNEKLFF.

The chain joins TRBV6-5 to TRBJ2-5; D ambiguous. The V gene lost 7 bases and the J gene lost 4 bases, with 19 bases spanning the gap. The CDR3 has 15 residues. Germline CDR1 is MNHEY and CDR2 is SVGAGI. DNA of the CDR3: TGTGCCAGCACCCGGATCCCTTCGGCCCCAGAGACCCAGTACTTC. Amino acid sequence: CASTRIPSAPETQYF.

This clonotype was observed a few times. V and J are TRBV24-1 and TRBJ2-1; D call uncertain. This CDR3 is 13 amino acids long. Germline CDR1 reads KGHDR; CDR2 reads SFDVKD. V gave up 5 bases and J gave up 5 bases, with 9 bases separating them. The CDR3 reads CATSGNLNNEQFF. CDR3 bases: TGTGCCACCAGTGGTAACTTAAACAATGAGCAGTTCTTC.

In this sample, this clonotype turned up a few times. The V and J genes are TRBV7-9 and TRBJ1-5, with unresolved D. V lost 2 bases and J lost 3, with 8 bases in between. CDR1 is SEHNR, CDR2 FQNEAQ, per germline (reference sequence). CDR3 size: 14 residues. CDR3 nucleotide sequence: TGTGCCAGCAGCTTAACCAGTACCAATCAGCCCCAGCATTTT. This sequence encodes CASSLTSTNQPQHF.

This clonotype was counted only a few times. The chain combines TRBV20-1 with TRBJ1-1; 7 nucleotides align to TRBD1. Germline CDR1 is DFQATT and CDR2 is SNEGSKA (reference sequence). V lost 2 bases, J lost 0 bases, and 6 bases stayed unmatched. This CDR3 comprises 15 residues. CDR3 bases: TGCAGTGCTAGATCATCGGGACAGATGAACACTGAAGCTTTCTTT. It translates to CSARSSGQMNTEAFF.

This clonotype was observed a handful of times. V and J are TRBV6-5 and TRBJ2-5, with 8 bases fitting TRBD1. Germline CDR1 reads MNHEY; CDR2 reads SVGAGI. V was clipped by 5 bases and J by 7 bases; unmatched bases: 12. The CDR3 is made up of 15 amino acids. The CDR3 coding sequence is TGTGCCAGCAGTGACGGGTCCCAGGGGGCGGGGACCCAGTACTTC. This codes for CASSDGSQGAGTQYF.

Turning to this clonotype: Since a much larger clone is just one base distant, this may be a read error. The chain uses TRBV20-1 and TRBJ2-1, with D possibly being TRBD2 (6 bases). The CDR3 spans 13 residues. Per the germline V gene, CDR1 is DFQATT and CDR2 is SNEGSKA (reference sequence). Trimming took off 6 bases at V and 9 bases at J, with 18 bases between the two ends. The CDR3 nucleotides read TGCAGTGCCAGCCGGGGCGGGATCCGTGAGCAGTTCTTC. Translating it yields CSASRGGIREQFF.

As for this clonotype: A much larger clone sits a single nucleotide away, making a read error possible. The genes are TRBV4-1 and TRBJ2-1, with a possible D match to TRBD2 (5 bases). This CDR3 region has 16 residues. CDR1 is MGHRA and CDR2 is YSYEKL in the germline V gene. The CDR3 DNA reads TGCGCCAGCAGCCAAGCGGAAAGGTCTCCGGGGAATGAGCAGGTCTTC. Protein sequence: CASSQAERSPGNEQVF.

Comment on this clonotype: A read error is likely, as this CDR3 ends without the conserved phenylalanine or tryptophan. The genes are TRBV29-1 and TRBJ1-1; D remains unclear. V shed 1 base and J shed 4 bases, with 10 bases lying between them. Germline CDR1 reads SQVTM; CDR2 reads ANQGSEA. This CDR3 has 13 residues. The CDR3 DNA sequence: TGCAGCGTTGAAGGTAGGGTGGGCACTGAAGCTTTCTGT. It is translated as CSVEGRVGTEAFC.

DNA of the CDR3: TGTGCCACCAGTAGCCGAGAGGAGCAAGGAGAGCAGTTCTTC. Residues: CATSSREEQGEQFF. V usage is TRBV24-1 and J usage is TRBJ2-1; D unresolved. V was clipped by 6 bases and J by 10 bases, with 18 bases between them. CDR1 is KGHDR, CDR2 SFDVKD, per germline. The length of the CDR3 is 14 residues.

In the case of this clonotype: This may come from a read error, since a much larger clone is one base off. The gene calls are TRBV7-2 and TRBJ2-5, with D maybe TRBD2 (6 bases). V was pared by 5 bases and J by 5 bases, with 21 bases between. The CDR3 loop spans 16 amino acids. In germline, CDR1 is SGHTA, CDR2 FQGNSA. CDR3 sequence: CASSPGYFGGRETQYF. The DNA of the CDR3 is TGTGCCAGCAGCCCCGGCTATTTCGGGGGAAGGGAGACCCAGTACTTC.

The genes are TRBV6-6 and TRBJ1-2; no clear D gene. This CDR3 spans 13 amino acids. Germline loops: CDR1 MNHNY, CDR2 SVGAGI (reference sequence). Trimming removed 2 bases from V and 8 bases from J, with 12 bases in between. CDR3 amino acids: CASSYPVEPGYTF. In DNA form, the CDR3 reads TGTGCCAGCAGTTACCCAGTGGAGCCCGGCTACACCTTC.

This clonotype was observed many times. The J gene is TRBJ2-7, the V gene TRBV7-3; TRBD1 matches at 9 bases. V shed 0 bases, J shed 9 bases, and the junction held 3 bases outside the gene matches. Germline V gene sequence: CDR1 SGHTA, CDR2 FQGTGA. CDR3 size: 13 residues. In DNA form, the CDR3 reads TGTGCCAGCAGCTTAACCCGGACAGGGGCGCAGTACTTC. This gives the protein CASSLTRTGAQYF. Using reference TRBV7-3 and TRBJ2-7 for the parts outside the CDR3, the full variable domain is GAGVSQTPSNKVTEKGKYVELRCDPISGHTALYWYRQSLGQGPEFLIYFQGTGAADDSGLPNDRFFAVRPEGSVSTLKIQRTERGDSAVYLCASSLTRTGAQYFGPGTRLTVT.

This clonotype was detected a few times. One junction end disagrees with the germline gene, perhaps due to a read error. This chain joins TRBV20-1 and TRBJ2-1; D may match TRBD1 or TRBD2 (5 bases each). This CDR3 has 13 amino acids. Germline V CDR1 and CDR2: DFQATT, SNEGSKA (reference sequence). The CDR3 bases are TGCAGTGCTAGCCCGGGGCCCCCCAATGAGCGGTTCTTC. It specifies CSASPGPPNERFF.

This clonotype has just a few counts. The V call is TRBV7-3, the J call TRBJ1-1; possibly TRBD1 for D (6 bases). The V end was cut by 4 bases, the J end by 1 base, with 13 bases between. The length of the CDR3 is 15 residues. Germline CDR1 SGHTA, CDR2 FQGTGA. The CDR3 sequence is CASSSDQGTNTEAFF. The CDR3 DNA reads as TGTGCCAGCAGCTCCGATCAGGGGACGAACACTGAAGCTTTCTTT. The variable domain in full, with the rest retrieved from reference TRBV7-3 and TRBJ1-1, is GAGVSQTPSNKVTEKGKYVELRCDPISGHTALYWYRQSLGQGPEFLIYFQGTGAADDSGLPNDRFFAVRPEGSVSTLKIQRTERGDSAVYLCASSSDQGTNTEAFFGQGTRLTVV.

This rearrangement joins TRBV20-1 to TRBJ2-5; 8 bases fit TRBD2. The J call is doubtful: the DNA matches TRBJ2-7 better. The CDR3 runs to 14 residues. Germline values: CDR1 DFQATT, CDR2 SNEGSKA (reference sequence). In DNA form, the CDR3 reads TGCAGTGCTAGCGGGGGGGCCGATCTGGACGAGCAGTACTTC. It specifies CSASGGADLDEQYF.

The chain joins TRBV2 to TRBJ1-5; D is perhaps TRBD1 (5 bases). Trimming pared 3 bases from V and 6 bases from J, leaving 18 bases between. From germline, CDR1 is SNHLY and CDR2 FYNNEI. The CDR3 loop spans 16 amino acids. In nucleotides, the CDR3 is TGTGCCAGCAGTGAGCAGGGAGTTGGAGTCGGTCAGCCCCAGCATTTT. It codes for CASSEQGVGVGQPQHF.

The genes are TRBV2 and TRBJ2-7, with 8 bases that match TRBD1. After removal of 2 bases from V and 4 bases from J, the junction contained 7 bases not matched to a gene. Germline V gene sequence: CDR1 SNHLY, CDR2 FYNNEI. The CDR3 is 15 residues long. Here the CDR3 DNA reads TGTGCCAGCAGTGAAAAAGGACAGGGAACTTACGAGCAGTACTTC. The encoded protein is CASSEKGQGTYEQYF.

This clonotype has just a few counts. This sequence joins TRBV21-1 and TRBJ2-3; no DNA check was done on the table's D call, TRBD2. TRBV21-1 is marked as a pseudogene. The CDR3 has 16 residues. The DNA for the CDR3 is TGTGCCAGCAGCAAAGTCTTAGGACTAGGAAGGGATCCGCAGTATTTT. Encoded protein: CASSKVLGLGRDPQYF.